This T cell receptor (beta chain) was identified during a study of blood T cell repertoires in COVID-19. Overall study: The study drew acute and convalescent COVID-19 samples from the United States, Italy and Spain. Sample material is recorded as cDNA or gDNA derived from T cells, B-cell-depleted T cells, or PBMCs.

Germline CDR1 reads SGHVS; CDR2 reads FNYEAQ. The CDR3 covers 13 residues. Concerning this clone itself: The junction differs from germline at one of its ends, possibly a read error.

Original data processing: Nucleated cell counts were estimated from reference gene primer amplification. Here immunoSEQ multiplex PCR was the method, and the copy in TCRdb shows in-frame clones only, minus some. For V, J and clone size, that table is used; D and trimming come from the DNA. The table records 75,000 to 90,000 clones, roughly 80% of them present only once. The chain recombines TRBV7-6 with TRBJ1-4; maybe TRBD1 (5 bases). The sequenced sample was peripheral blood. The TCR originated in a woman in her thirties or forties with active or convalescent COVID-19. CDR3 DNA: TGTGCCAGCAGCTTCAGTTCCGGCAGGGCAATAACCTTT. Translated, it gives CASSFSSGRAITF.